This T cell receptor beta chain stems from a study of T cells in localized non-small cell lung cancer (dated by TCRdb to about 2020). Regarding the complete study: The study examined T cell repertoires in roughly 240 patients with early-stage NSCLC and compared tumors with uninvolved tumor-adjacent lungs. The cohort consisted of 236 treatment-naive NSCLC patients whose localized lung tumors had been resected. Of the NSCLC patients, 129 were male and roughly 100 were female, and the mean age was around 70 years.

CDR1 and CDR2 are read off the germline V gene (reference sequence) as MNHEY and SMNVEV. The CDR3 sequence holds 13 residues, the cysteine and phenylalanine included. The only DNA kept is the CDR3, 39 bases in frame from the first base. Germline trimming amounts to 7 bases on V and 2 bases on J, with 5 as the count of junction bases outside the gene matches. TCR beta CDR3 regions were sequenced from DNA using the immunoSEQ Assay. The authors' pipeline ran thus. T cell density was computed as TCR beta template counts normalized to usable DNA estimated by amplifying housekeeping genes. Richness was estimated using the preseqR package, with extrapolation to 400,000 templates for PBMC samples and to 120,000 templates for tissue samples. Clonality was defined as one minus Pielou's evenness. To identify tissue-enriched TCRs, differential abundance testing was run on productive amino-acid clonotypes with a minimum total count of 5 and an alpha of 0.1. The Jaccard Index and the Morisita Overlap Index were used to quantify repertoire overlap between compartments. GLIPH clustered TCR beta CDR3s with public tetramer-defined viral CDR3s; viral motifs required at least three viral sequences plus V-gene enrichment. The clones in this table, taken by TCRdb from immuneACCESS, are in-frame only. Not every clone is retained; where verified, under half of the shortfall comes from an unresolved V gene, and the cause of the rest is unknown. D and trimming were read from the DNA, whereas the V and J calls and clone size are those reported in that table. The sample table records under 65,000 clones; approximately 80% of these occur just once. 20% of the sample rests with the top ten.

Regarding this clone: The antigen this receptor binds is unknown. No much larger clonotype is one base removed from it; base qualities were not supplied.

At diagnosis, tumor, uninvolved tumor-adjacent lung and peripheral blood were collected and then preserved as a mix of FFPE and fresh-frozen material. For TCR repertoire profiling, blood samples were analyzed as peripheral blood mononuclear cells. What the study reported, not specific to this receptor: Because the study design was exploratory, TCR variables were selected using unadjusted p-values without false-discovery rate correction. Higher blood T cell density associated with longer overall survival, while higher adjacent-lung clonality associated with shorter survival. Uninvolved tumor-adjacent lung showed the highest T cell clonality, higher than tumor, which suggests more focused antigenic responses in the adjacent lung. Multi-region tumor sequencing was not performed, so intratumor heterogeneity could not be excluded. Of the top 100 tumor clones, a median of roughly 53 were detected in paired uninvolved adjacent lung; 28 were also among that lung's top 100.

The chain is assembled from TRBV27 and TRBJ2-7; 7 of the junction bases match TRBD2. This receptor was taken from a female donor of 60 years or more with stage II squamous cell lung carcinoma. The sample in question was peripheral blood, obtained before any cancer treatment. Here is the DNA: TGTGCCAGCAAGAGCGGGGCCGCCTACGAGCAGTACTTC. This encodes CASKSGAAYEQYF.